Following are 7 T cell receptor beta chains from one sample sequenced in a study of identical twins. TCRdb re-derived calls from the 5' RACE reads in MiXCR, one entry per CDR3 protein. The data hold about 700,000 distinct CDR3 sequences, with under 9% observed a single time. These data are also associated with another study on yellow fever vaccine responses in identical twins.

The sample was PBMCs. Source of these receptors: a woman aged 18-35 years in good health.

The chain is built from TRBV7-2 and TRBJ1-2; D ambiguous. This CDR3 spans 16 amino acids. V lost 5 bases and J 6 bases, leaving 22 bases between the germline ends. Germline V lookup: CDR1 SGHTA, CDR2 FQGNSA. CDR3 bases: TGTGCCAGCAGCCCCCGAGGCAGATCCTCCTCGGATGGCTACACCTTC. Amino acids: CASSPRGRSSSDGYTF.

The chain uses TRBV20-1 and TRBJ1-6; 8 bases agree with TRBD1. Germline-derived CDR1 and CDR2 are DFQATT and SNEGSKA (reference sequence). Trimming cost V 6 bases and J 8 bases; bases outside gene matches: 9. The CDR3 is 14 residues long. The CDR3 bases are TGCAGTGCCACACATGGACAGGGTGATTCACCCCTCCACTTT. Protein product: CSATHGQGDSPLHF.

This clonotype was counted between two and nine times. The gene calls are TRBV6-5 and TRBJ2-1, with 9 bases fitting TRBD2. With 4 bases clipped from V and 8 bases from J, the junction kept 6 bases outside the gene matches. The CDR3 covers 14 residues. CDR1 and CDR2 (germline): MNHEY, SVGAGI. CDR3 sequence reads: CASSLGLASDEQFF. In nucleotides, the CDR3 is TGTGCCAGCAGTTTAGGACTAGCGTCAGATGAGCAGTTCTTC.

This clonotype was picked up a small number of times. The gene calls are TRBV7-2 and TRBJ2-7; tentatively, D is TRBD2 (5 bases). Germline CDR1 reads SGHTA; CDR2 reads FQGNSA. CDR3 size: 15 residues. Deletions cut 0 bases from V and 3 bases from J, with 12 bases between. The CDR3 nucleotides are TGTGCCAGCAGCTTAGCGGGAGAGTCCTTCTACGAGCAGTACTTC. Translating it yields CASSLAGESFYEQYF.

This clonotype has more than one count but fewer than ten. The genes are TRBV27 and TRBJ1-3; a weak D match, TRBD1 (6 bases). With 1 base removed from V and 3 bases from J, the gap between germline ends came to 10 bases. Looked up from germline, CDR1 is MNHEY and CDR2 is SMNVEV (reference sequence). This CDR3 region has 15 residues. Here the CDR3 reads CASSLYPGDGNTIYF. For the CDR3, the DNA is TGTGCCAGCAGTTTATACCCAGGGGATGGAAACACCATATATTTT.

This clonotype has at least ten counts. The rearrangement uses TRBV5-1 and TRBJ2-7, with 12 bases matching TRBD2. CDR1 is SGHRS, CDR2 YFSETQ, per germline. This CDR3 comprises 14 residues. V was pared by 4 bases and J by 6 bases, with 5 bases of the junction left unmatched. CDR3 sequence reads: CASSEQGLAGEQYF. The DNA for the CDR3 is TGCGCCAGCAGCGAACAGGGACTAGCGGGCGAGCAGTACTTC.

A few counts support this clonotype. The chain couples TRBV27 to TRBJ2-7; TRBD2 agrees at 10 bases. The CDR3 has 16 residues. J lost 0 bases, V lost 2 bases, and 4 bases had no gene match. CDR1 and CDR2 (germline): MNHEY, SMNVEV (reference sequence). The CDR3 nucleotides are TGTGCCAGCAGTTTAGGTGCTAGCGGGAGCTCCTACGAGCAGTACTTC. It encodes CASSLGASGSSYEQYF.